Listed below are T cell receptor beta chains from one sample, sequenced in a study of Ad26.COV2.S vaccination and SARS-CoV-2 variants. Produced via immunoSEQ multiplex PCR; TCRdb's table is partial and in-frame only. The sample lists hundreds of thousands of clones, roughly 90% occurring once. The specimen was peripheral blood, collected in a trial of Ad26.COV2.S vaccine versus placebo. Every receptor here comes from a person aged 18-60 years who received the Ad26.COV2.S COVID-19 vaccine or a placebo. The CDR3 runs from the conserved cysteine through the conserved F or W. Fields, in order: V gene, clone size, D gene, J gene, CDR3 DNA, CDR3 protein. The D gene is left open where the match is weak. The listing skips clone size in some rows; elsewhere it reads once, few, many or a size class.

TRBV15,.,.,TRBJ2-7,TGTGCCACCAGCAGAGATCGAGCCCTGGGCTACGAGCAGTACTTC,CATSRDRALGYEQYF
TRBV14,.,.,TRBJ2-7,TGTGCCAGCAGCCCACGAACCTACGAGCAGTACTTC,CASSPRTYEQYF
TRBV18,.,TRBD1,TRBJ1-1,TGTGCCAGCTCACCCGGAGCACAGGGGGCTAACACTGAAGCTTTCTTT,CASSPGAQGANTEAFF
TRBV2,.,.,TRBJ1-5,TGTGCCAGCAGTGACAAGGACAGTTCCCAGCCCCAGCATTTT,CASSDKDSSQPQHF
TRBV24-1,.,TRBD2,TRBJ2-3,TGTGCCACCAGTGATTCGGGCGGGGGTGGAGATACGCAGTATTTT,CATSDSGGGGDTQYF
TRBV5-1,.,.,TRBJ2-2,TGCGCCAGCAGCTTGTCTAAGGTTACCGGGGAGCTGTTTTTT,CASSLSKVTGELFF
TRBV3-1/TRBV3-2,once,.,TRBJ1-1,TGTGCCAGCAGCCAAGGTCCAGGGCCCACTGAAGCTTTCTTT,CASSQGPGPTEAFF
TRBV7-9,.,TRBD2,TRBJ2-7,TGTGCCAGCAGCTTTAGCGGGGATTCCTACGAGCAGTACTTC,CASSFSGDSYEQYF
TRBV20-1,few,.,TRBJ2-3,TGCAGTGCCCCCCAGGATACGCAGTATTTT,CSAPQDTQYF
TRBV6-5,few,TRBD2,TRBJ2-1,TGTGCCCTAGCGGGTACTGAACTCAATGAGCAGTTCTTC,CALAGTELNEQFF
TRBV3-1/TRBV3-2,.,.,TRBJ1-1,TGTGCCAGCACCCGGGGGCGCGGAACTGAAGCTTTCTTT,CASTRGRGTEAFF
TRBV5-1,.,TRBD1,TRBJ1-5,TGCGCCAGCAGACTCGGGACAGGATACAATCAGCCCCAGCATTTT,CASRLGTGYNQPQHF
TRBV7-9,.,.,TRBJ1-4,TGTGCCAGCAGCTACAGCGGGGCGGGAGAAAAACTGTTTTTT,CASSYSGAGEKLFF
TRBV19,.,.,TRBJ2-7,TGTGCCAGTAGTATCAGTAGGGGTACCTACGAGCAGTACTTC,CASSISRGTYEQYF
TRBV30,.,.,TRBJ1-5,TGTGCCTGGAGTGTAACCGACAGACAGCCCCAGCATTTT,CAWSVTDRQPQHF
TRBV7-7,.,.,TRBJ2-1,TGTGCTAGCAGCTTGGAGGGGGCAAGCTCCTACAATGAGCAGTTCTTC,CASSLEGASSYNEQFF
TRBV28,.,.,TRBJ1-1,TGTGCCAGCAGTTTCGTGGATTCTAACACTGAAGCTTTCTTT,CASSFVDSNTEAFF
TRBV24-1,.,.,TRBJ2-3,TGTGCCACCAGTGACGAACCAGATACGCAGTATTTT,CATSDEPDTQYF
TRBV3-1/TRBV3-2,once,.,TRBJ2-7,TGTGCCAGCAGTACTAGCCCGCGAGTTGACGAGCAGTACTTC,CASSTSPRVDEQYF
TRBV5-4,.,.,TRBJ2-7,TGTGCCAGCACGGCCGCCGGTAGGGGCTACGAGCAGTACTTC,CASTAAGRGYEQYF
TRBV25-1,.,TRBD1,TRBJ1-1,TGTGCCAGCAGGGGACAGGGAAAGAACACTGAAGCTTTCTTT,CASRGQGKNTEAFF
TRBV3-1/TRBV3-2,.,.,TRBJ2-1,TGTGCCAGCAGCCAAGGGGGTAGAGGGGAGGATGAGCAGTTCTTC,CASSQGGRGEDEQFF
TRBV11-2,.,TRBD2,TRBJ2-3,TGTGCCAGCAGCTTAGATCTAGCGGGGGGCACAGATACGCAGTATTTT,CASSLDLAGGTDTQYF
TRBV5-6,.,.,TRBJ1-3,TGTGCCAGCAGTCTCTCTGGAAACACCATATATTTT,CASSLSGNTIYF
TRBV7-9,.,.,TRBJ2-3,TGTGCCAGCAGCTTTAGGGGACTCAACACAGATACGCAGTATTTT,CASSFRGLNTDTQYF
TRBV24-1,once,TRBD2,TRBJ2-7,TGTGCCACCAGTGATTCGGGCGGGAGGCCCTACGAGCAGTACTTC,CATSDSGGRPYEQYF
TRBV14,.,TRBD1,TRBJ2-7,TGTGCCAGCAGCCAAGGACAGGGGTATTGGTACGAGCAGTACTTC,CASSQGQGYWYEQYF
TRBV4-1,.,.,TRBJ1-2,TGCGCCAGCAGTCAATCCACAGGACGGAAAAACTATGGCTACACCTTC,CASSQSTGRKNYGYTF
TRBV9,once,TRBD1,TRBJ2-1,TGTGCCAGCAGCCCTAGGGGAAGGGGACAGGGTGGGTTATCGGGGCAGTTCTTC,CASSPRGRGQGGLSGQFF
TRBV5-5,.,TRBD1,TRBJ2-5,TGTGCCAGCAGCGCCACCACCGGGACAGGGGGCTGGGAGACCCAGTACTTC,CASSATTGTGGWETQYF
TRBV5-1,.,.,TRBJ2-3,TGCGCCAGCAGCCACGGGGAAAGCACAGATACGCAGTATTTT,CASSHGESTDTQYF
TRBV7-8,.,.,TRBJ1-2,TGTGCCAGCAGCCCCGGGAGCCGCTATGGCTACACCTTC,CASSPGSRYGYTF
TRBV6-5,.,.,TRBJ2-4,TGTGCCAGCAGTTACGGGGTATCGGCCAAAAACATTCAGTACTTC,CASSYGVSAKNIQYF
TRBV19,few,.,TRBJ2-2,TGTGCCAGTAGTATTGAGGGCGGGGAGCTGTTTTTT,CASSIEGGELFF
TRBV6-5,.,TRBD2,TRBJ2-1,TGTGCCAGCGGCATCCTAGCGGGAGAAGCCAATGAGCAGTTCTTC,CASGILAGEANEQFF
TRBV11-2,.,TRBD2,TRBJ2-2,TGTGCCAGCAGCTTCCCCGGGACTAGCGGGCGGGGGGAGCTGTTTTTT,CASSFPGTSGRGELFF
TRBV15,.,.,TRBJ1-1,TGTGCCACCAGCAGAGCCAACAGGGAGGTCACTGAAGCTTTCTTT,CATSRANREVTEAFF
TRBV7-8,once,TRBD1,TRBJ1-6,TGTGCCAGTCGCCACCGGGACAGTTCACCCCTCCACTTT,CASRHRDSSPLHF
TRBV5-4,.,.,TRBJ2-4,TGTGCCAGCAGCTTGGTGGAGACCAAAAACATTCAGTACTTC,CASSLVETKNIQYF
TRBV12-3/TRBV12-4,.,.,TRBJ2-3,TGTGCCAGCAGTTTATTGGGGGAAGATACGCAGTATTTT,CASSLLGEDTQYF
TRBV29-1,.,.,TRBJ2-7,TGCAGCGTTGAAGGGCAGACCTACGAGCAGTACTTC,CSVEGQTYEQYF
TRBV19,.,.,TRBJ2-7,TGTGCCAGTAGTATCGGATCAGGGTCAGCCTACGAGCAGTACTTC,CASSIGSGSAYEQYF
TRBV3-1/TRBV3-2,.,.,TRBJ2-1,TGTGCCAGCAGCCAAGATCCGGCCCTCCTCTACAATGAGCAGTTCTTC,CASSQDPALLYNEQFF
TRBV4-3,.,TRBD1,TRBJ1-2,TGCGCCAGCAGCCGTAAGGAGGGGGCAAACGTGGACTATGGCTACACCTTC,CASSRKEGANVDYGYTF
TRBV7-2,.,TRBD1,TRBJ1-4,TGTGCCAGCAGCTTCAGGCCGGGACAGGGGAAGGAAAAACTGTTTTTT,CASSFRPGQGKEKLFF
TRBV6-4,once,TRBD1,TRBJ1-6,TGTGCCAGCAGTAACAGGGGGTTCAGCTCCTATAATTCACCCCTCCACTTT,CASSNRGFSSYNSPLHF
TRBV6-5,once,.,TRBJ2-3,TGTGCCAGCAGTCCAGGGACTAGCACAGATACGCAGTATTTT,CASSPGTSTDTQYF
TRBV3-1/TRBV3-2,.,.,TRBJ2-7,TGTGCCAGCAGCCTCCGGGACGGTGCCTACGAGCAGTACTTC,CASSLRDGAYEQYF
TRBV7-2,.,TRBD2,TRBJ2-3,TGTGCCAGCAGTAGGACTAGCGGGACAGATACGCAGTATTTT,CASSRTSGTDTQYF
TRBV7-2,once,.,TRBJ1-1,TGTGCCATCGTCACCGGGACGGCCAACACTGAAGCTTTCTTT,CAIVTGTANTEAFF
TRBV3-1/TRBV3-2,.,.,TRBJ1-5,TGTGCCAGCAGCCAAGGGGGTTCGAATCAGCCCCAGCATTTT,CASSQGGSNQPQHF
TRBV3-1/TRBV3-2,once,TRBD1,TRBJ2-2,TGTGCCAGCAGCCCTAACAGGGGCGGCGGGGAGCTGTTTTTT,CASSPNRGGGELFF
TRBV2,.,.,TRBJ2-1,TGTGCCAGCAGACTTGAGAGTGGGCGGAATGAGCAGTTCTTC,CASRLESGRNEQFF
TRBV7-2,.,.,TRBJ2-2,TGTGCCAGCAGCTCCAGGGTTTCGGGGGAGCTGTTTTTT,CASSSRVSGELFF
TRBV4-1,.,.,TRBJ2-5,TGCGCCAGCAGCTTAACGGGCAGGGGCCAAGAGACCCAGTACTTC,CASSLTGRGQETQYF